The next 23 T cell receptor beta chains were all read from a single sample in a study of T cell repertoires in cytomegalovirus infection. The antigens of these receptors remain unknown. TCRdb fed the reads into MiXCR, producing one record per CDR3 protein. The data contain around 710,000 distinct CDR3 sequences, almost 30% of them seen just once; the ten biggest clones take up roughly 14%. This specimen consisted of cultured CD8+ T cells from PBMCs, obtained from culture after CMV antigen stimulation. These receptors were collected from a human donor in good health (CMV status not recorded). Some clones in this sample may be carry-over from other donors' samples.

This clonotype has a single count. A read error may account for a junction end that differs from germline. CDR3 nucleotide sequence: TGTGTCAGCAGCTTAAACAGGGGAAGCAATCAGCCCCAGCATTTT. Translated: CVSSLNRGSNQPQHF. The V call is TRBV7-2, the J call TRBJ1-5, with 7 bases identical to TRBD1. CDR3 size: 15 residues. Germline CDR1 reads SGHTA; CDR2 reads FQGNSA.

This clonotype turned up a few times. V gene TRBV24-1 combines with J gene TRBJ2-1; D is undetermined. Trimming took 6 bases from V and 15 from J, leaving 14 bases between them. Per the germline V gene, CDR1 is KGHDR and CDR2 is SFDVKD. The CDR3 consists of 11 residues. The CDR3 nucleotides read TGTGCCACCAGTACGGGTTCGTACTTGTTCTTC. This gives the protein CATSTGSYLFF.

The J gene is TRBJ1-1, the V gene TRBV20-1; 7 nucleotides match TRBD1. Germline CDR1 and CDR2: DFQATT and SNEGSKA (reference sequence). This CDR3 spans 13 amino acids. The junction had 8 bases not matched to a gene; V was cut back by 4 bases and J by 6 bases. The CDR3: CSAMGRGKAEAFF. CDR3 nucleotide sequence: TGCAGTGCTATGGGCAGGGGGAAGGCTGAAGCTTTCTTT.

The rearrangement links TRBV6-2 or TRBV6-3 to TRBJ1-2, with 10 bases identical to TRBD1. V shed 0 bases, J shed 2 bases, and the junction held 9 bases outside the gene matches. CDR1 is MNHEY and CDR2 is SVGEGT in the germline V gene. The CDR3 is 18 residues long. The DNA for the CDR3 is TGTGCCAGCAGTTACTCGAGTGCCGGGACAGGGGACAACTATGGCTACACCTTC. Its translation is CASSYSSAGTGDNYGYTF.

CDR3 residues: CASSPAGIMNTEAFF. The CDR3 DNA follows: TGTGCCAGCAGCCCCGCTGGGATCATGAACACTGAAGCTTTCTTT. The V gene is TRBV7-8, the J gene TRBJ1-1; D not resolved. Trimming removed 5 bases from V and 0 bases from J, with 13 bases in between. The CDR3 extends over 15 amino acids. Germline CDR1 is SGHVS and CDR2 is FQNEAQ.

CDR3 DNA sequence: TGTGCCAGTATCAGAACAGGGAGCACTGAAGCTTTCTTT. Its translation: CASIRTGSTEAFF. The J gene is TRBJ1-1, the V gene TRBV19; weak D call: TRBD1 (6 bases). The CDR3 is 13 residues long. Germline V lookup: CDR1 LNHDA, CDR2 SQIVND (reference sequence). Deletions cut 7 bases from V and 4 bases from J, with 13 bases between.

This clonotype was found a few times. This rearrangement joins TRBV7-9 to TRBJ2-7; the D is unclear. This CDR3 comprises 15 residues. V was cut by 1 base and J by 0 bases, with 10 bases left in between. Germline-derived CDR1 and CDR2 are SEHNR and FQNEAQ (reference sequence). The CDR3 loop reads CASSLDPDSSYEQYV. The CDR3, as DNA: TGTGCCAGCAGCTTAGATCCGGATTCCTCCTACGAGCAGTACGTC.

The chain combines TRBV7-8 with TRBJ2-7; a possible D gene is TRBD2 (5 bases). Trimming stripped 2 bases from V and 3 bases from J, with 14 bases between. The CDR3 totals 15 residues. The germline CDR1 and CDR2 sequences are SGHVS and FQNEAQ. DNA for the CDR3: TGTGCCAGCAGCTTAAACAGCGGCACTTACTACGAGCAGTACTTC. Amino acid sequence: CASSLNSGTYYEQYF.

The chain employs TRBV6-2 or TRBV6-3 and TRBJ1-2; D is uncertain. The CDR3 consists of 12 residues. Germline lookup yields CDR1 MNHEY and CDR2 SVGEGT. V gave up 2 bases and J gave up 8 bases, with 9 bases separating them. DNA for the CDR3: TGTGCCAGCAGTTACGAATTGAAAGGCTACACCTTC. Protein: CASSYELKGYTF.

The rearrangement links TRBV5-4 to TRBJ2-1; TRBD2 is a possible D gene (6 bases). In germline, CDR1 is SGHNT, CDR2 YYREEE (reference sequence). There are 16 residues in the CDR3. V was shortened by 0 bases and J by 3 bases, with 13 bases between the two germline ends. The CDR3 bases are TGTGCCAGCAGCTTGGCCATACTAGCAAACTACAATGAGCAGTTCTTC. It specifies CASSLAILANYNEQFF.

The chain has TRBV2 and TRBJ1-5; a possible D gene is TRBD1 (6 bases). Germline CDR1 reads SNHLY; CDR2 reads FYNNEI. The V and J ends lost 8 bases and 2 bases respectively, with 13 bases between them. CDR3 length: 14 residues. CDR3 in amino acids: CASLGGGGNQPQHF. CDR3 in DNA: TGTGCCAGCCTCGGAGGGGGGGGCAATCAGCCCCAGCATTTT.

This clonotype was detected a few times. The V and J genes are TRBV5-4 and TRBJ1-1, with no clear D. This CDR3 has 16 residues. V gave up 0 bases and J gave up 1 base, with 13 bases separating them. The germline CDR1 and CDR2 sequences are SGHNT and YYREEE (reference sequence). The chain's CDR3 is CASSLERQSKNTEAFF. CDR3 bases: TGTGCCAGCAGCTTGGAAAGGCAGTCCAAGAACACTGAAGCTTTCTTT. Full variable domain (missing parts from reference TRBV5-4 and TRBJ1-1): ETGVTQSPTHLIKTRGQQVTLRCSSQSGHNTVSWYQQALGQGPQFIFQYYREEENGRGNFPPRFSGLQFPNYSSELNVNALELDDSALYLCASSLERQSKNTEAFFGQGTRLTVV.

The rearrangement links TRBV9 to TRBJ1-1, with D unclear. CDR1 is SGDLS and CDR2 is YYNGEE in the germline V gene. This CDR3 region has 15 residues. The V and J ends lost 0 bases and 0 bases respectively, with 9 bases between them. The CDR3 here is CASSVGPTVNTEAFF. The CDR3 coding sequence is TGTGCCAGCAGCGTAGGTCCGACGGTGAACACTGAAGCTTTCTTT.

The chain has TRBV4-2 and TRBJ2-2, with D perhaps matching TRBD1 (6 bases). V was shortened by 2 bases and J by 6 bases, with 16 bases between the two germline ends. The germline gives CDR1 LGHNA, CDR2 YNFKEQ. The CDR3 has 16 amino acids. The CDR3 DNA follows: TGTGCCAGCAGCCAACCCCTAAGGACAGCCGCCGGGGAGCTGTTTTTT. It yields the protein CASSQPLRTAAGELFF.

The chain carries TRBV12-3 or TRBV12-4 and TRBJ2-1; possible D gene TRBD1, 6 bases. V gave up 5 bases and J gave up 3 bases, with 11 bases separating them. CDR3 length: 14 amino acids. The CDR3: CASSHQGLYNEQFF. The CDR3 DNA is TGTGCCAGCAGTCACCAGGGGCTCTACAATGAGCAGTTCTTC.

This clonotype was counted ten times or more. The chain has TRBV7-2 and TRBJ1-2; the D is unclear. V was shortened by 8 bases and J by 4 bases, with 14 bases between the two germline ends. Germline CDR1 SGHTA, CDR2 FQGNSA. The CDR3 sequence is 13 residues long. CDR3 loop: CASFRSEFYGYTF. The DNA for the CDR3 is TGTGCCAGCTTTCGGTCTGAGTTCTATGGCTACACCTTC.

The gene calls are TRBV3-1 and TRBJ1-6; perhaps TRBD1 as D (5 bases). V shed 0 bases and J shed 2 bases, with 8 bases lying between them. In germline, CDR1 is LGHDT, CDR2 YNNKEL (reference sequence). The CDR3 length is 16 residues. The CDR3 bases are TGTGCCAGCAGCCAAGAGGGGGGTACCTATAATTCACCCCTCCACTTT. This codes for CASSQEGGTYNSPLHF.

This clonotype has more than one count but fewer than ten. V is TRBV24-1 and J is TRBJ2-2; 13 positions agree with TRBD2. The CDR3 spans 19 residues. The V gene's germline CDR1 is KGHDR and CDR2 SFDVKD. The junction had 12 bases not matched to a gene; V was cut back by 4 bases and J by 5 bases. CDR3 loop: CATSERPGTSGAVTGELFF. The CDR3 bases are TGTGCCACCAGTGAACGACCCGGGACTAGCGGGGCGGTTACCGGGGAGCTGTTTTTT.

The CDR3 DNA is TGTGCCAGCACCCCTTGGTGGACAGGGAAAGCACGGGCAAGCGAGCAGTACTTC. Residues: CASTPWWTGKARASEQYF. This sequence joins TRBV19 and TRBJ2-7; TRBD1 matches 8 bases. The ends lost 9 bases at V and 6 bases at J; junction bases unmatched: 25. CDR1 is LNHDA, CDR2 SQIVND, per germline (reference sequence). There are 18 residues in the CDR3.

J is TRBJ2-3 and V is TRBV27; no reliable D call. Trimming took off 7 bases at V and 10 bases at J, with 18 bases between the two ends. Germline V CDR1 and CDR2: MNHEY, SMNVEV (reference sequence). The CDR3 is 13 amino acids. The CDR3 sequence is CASTWGTLAPQYF. For the CDR3, the DNA is TGTGCCAGCACCTGGGGAACCCTGGCTCCGCAGTATTTT.

The CDR3 reads CSVESTGKYGYTF. Here the CDR3 DNA reads TGCAGCGTTGAGTCGACAGGGAAATATGGCTACACCTTC. The chain uses TRBV29-1 and TRBJ1-2; TRBD1 matches at 7 bases. Germline CDR1 SQVTM, CDR2 ANQGSEA. CDR3 length: 13 residues. V dropped 3 bases and J dropped 5; count of bases not matched to a gene: 6.

This clonotype was observed at least ten times. The chain carries TRBV7-8 and TRBJ2-3; no firm D call. V dropped 1 base and J dropped 2 bases, with 13 bases sitting between them. Germline CDR1 is SGHVS and CDR2 is FQNEAQ. This CDR3 is built from 16 residues. CDR3 sequence reads: CASSLGLYGNTDTQYF. DNA of the CDR3: TGTGCCAGCAGCTTAGGTTTATACGGCAACACAGATACGCAGTATTTT.

V usage is TRBV18 and J usage is TRBJ2-7; 10 bases line up with TRBD2. This CDR3 comprises 18 residues. V lost 2 bases to trimming and J lost 5 bases; unmatched junction nucleotides: 15. Looked up from germline, CDR1 is KGHSH and CDR2 is LQKENI. CDR3 in DNA: TGTGCCAGCTCACCAACAACTAGCGGGGAGGCCTATATCCACGAGCAGTACGTC. This sequence encodes CASSPTTSGEAYIHEQYV.